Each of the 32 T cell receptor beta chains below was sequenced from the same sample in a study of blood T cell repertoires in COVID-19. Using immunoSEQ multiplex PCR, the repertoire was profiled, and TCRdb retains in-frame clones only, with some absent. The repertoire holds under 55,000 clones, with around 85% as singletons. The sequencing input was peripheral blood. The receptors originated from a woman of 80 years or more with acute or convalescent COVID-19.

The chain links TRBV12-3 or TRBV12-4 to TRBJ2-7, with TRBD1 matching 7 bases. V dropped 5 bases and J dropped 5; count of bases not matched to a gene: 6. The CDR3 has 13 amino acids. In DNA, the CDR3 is TGTGCCAGCAGTGTCACAGGGGAACACGAGCAGTACTTC. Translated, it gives CASSVTGEHEQYF.

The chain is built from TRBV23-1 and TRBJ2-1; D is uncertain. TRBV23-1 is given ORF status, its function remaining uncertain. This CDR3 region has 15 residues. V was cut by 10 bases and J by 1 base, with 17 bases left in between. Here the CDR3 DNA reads TGCGCCACGCATAATCTATTGAGATCCTACAATGAGCAGTTCTTC. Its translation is CATHNLLRSYNEQFF.

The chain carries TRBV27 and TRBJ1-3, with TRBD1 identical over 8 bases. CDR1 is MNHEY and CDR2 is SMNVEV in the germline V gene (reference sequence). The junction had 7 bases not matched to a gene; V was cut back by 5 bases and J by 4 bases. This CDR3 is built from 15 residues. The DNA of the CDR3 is TGTGCCAGCAGTGCAGGGGGCTCCTCGGGAAACACCATATATTTT. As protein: CASSAGGSSGNTIYF.

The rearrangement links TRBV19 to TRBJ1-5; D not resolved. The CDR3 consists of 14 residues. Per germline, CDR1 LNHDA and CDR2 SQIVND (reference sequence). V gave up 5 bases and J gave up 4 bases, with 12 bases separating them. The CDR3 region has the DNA TGTGCCAGTAGTGATCCGGGGTTTAATCAGCCCCAGCATTTT. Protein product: CASSDPGFNQPQHF.

The CDR3 protein is CASSNLGEKLFF. DNA of the CDR3: TGTGCCAGCAGCAATCTCGGTGAAAAACTGTTTTTT. The chain couples TRBV6-5 to TRBJ1-4, with unresolved D. Per germline, CDR1 MNHEY and CDR2 SVGAGI. The CDR3 contains 12 residues. V shed 6 bases and J shed 7 bases, with 9 bases lying between them.

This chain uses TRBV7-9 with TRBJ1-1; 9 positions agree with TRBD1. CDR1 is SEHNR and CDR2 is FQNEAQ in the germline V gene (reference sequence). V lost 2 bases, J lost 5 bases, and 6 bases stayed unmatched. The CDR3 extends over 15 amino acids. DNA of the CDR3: TGTGCCAGCAGCTTACCACAGGGGGCTGGAACTGAAGCTTTCTTT. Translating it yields CASSLPQGAGTEAFF.

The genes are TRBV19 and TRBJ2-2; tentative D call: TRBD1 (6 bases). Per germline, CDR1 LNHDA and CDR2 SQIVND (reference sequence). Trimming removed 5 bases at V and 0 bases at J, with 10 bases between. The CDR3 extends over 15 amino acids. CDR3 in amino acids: CASSLGTPNTGELFF. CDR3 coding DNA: TGTGCCAGTAGTTTGGGGACACCGAACACCGGGGAGCTGTTTTTT.

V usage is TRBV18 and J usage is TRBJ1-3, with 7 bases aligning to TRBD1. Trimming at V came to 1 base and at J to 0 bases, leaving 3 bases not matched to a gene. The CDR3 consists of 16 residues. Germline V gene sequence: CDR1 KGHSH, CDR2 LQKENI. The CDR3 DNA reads TGTGCCAGCTCACCACTCGACAGGGCCTCTGGAAACACCATATATTTT. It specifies CASSPLDRASGNTIYF.

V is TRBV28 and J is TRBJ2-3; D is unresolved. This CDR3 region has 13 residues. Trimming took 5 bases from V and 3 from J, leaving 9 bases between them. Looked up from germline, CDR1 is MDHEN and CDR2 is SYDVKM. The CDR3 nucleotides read TGTGCCAGCAGTCCCCCTCAGACAGATACGCAGTATTTT. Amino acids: CASSPPQTDTQYF.

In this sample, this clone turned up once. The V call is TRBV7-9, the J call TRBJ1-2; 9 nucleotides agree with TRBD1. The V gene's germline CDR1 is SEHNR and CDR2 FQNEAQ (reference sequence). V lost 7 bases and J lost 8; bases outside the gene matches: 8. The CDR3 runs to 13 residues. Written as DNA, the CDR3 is TGTGCCAGCACGGCGGGACAGGGACACGGCTACACCTTC. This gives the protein CASTAGQGHGYTF.

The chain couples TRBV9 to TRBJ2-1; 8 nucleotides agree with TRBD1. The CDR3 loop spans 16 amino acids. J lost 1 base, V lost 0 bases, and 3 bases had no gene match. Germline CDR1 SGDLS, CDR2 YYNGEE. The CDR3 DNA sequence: TGTGCCAGCAGCGTAGGTCAGGGGGCTTCCTACAATGAGCAGTTCTTC. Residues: CASSVGQGASYNEQFF.

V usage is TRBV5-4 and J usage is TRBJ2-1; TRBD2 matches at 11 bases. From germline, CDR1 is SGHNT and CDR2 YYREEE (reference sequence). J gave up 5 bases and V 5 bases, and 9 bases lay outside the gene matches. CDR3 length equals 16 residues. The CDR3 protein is CASSWTSGSHHNEQFF. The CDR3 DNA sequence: TGTGCCAGCAGTTGGACTAGCGGGTCCCATCACAATGAGCAGTTCTTC. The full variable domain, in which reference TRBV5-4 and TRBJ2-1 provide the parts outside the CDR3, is ETGVTQSPTHLIKTRGQQVTLRCSSQSGHNTVSWYQQALGQGPQFIFQYYREEENGRGNFPPRFSGLQFPNYSSELNVNALELDDSALYLCASSWTSGSHHNEQFFGPGTRLTVL.

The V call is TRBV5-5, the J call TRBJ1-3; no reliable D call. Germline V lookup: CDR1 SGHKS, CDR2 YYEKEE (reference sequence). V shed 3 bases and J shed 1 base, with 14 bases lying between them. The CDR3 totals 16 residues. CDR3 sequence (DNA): TGTGCCAGCAGCTCAAACAGAGCCGATTCTGGAAACACCATATATTTT. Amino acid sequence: CASSSNRADSGNTIYF.

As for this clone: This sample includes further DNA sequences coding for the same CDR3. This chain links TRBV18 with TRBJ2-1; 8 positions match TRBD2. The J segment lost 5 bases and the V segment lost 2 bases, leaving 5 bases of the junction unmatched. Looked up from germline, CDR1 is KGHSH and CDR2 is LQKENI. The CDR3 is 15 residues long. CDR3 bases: TGTGCCAGCTCACCAGGGCTAGCGGGTAACAATGAGCAGTTCTTC. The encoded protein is CASSPGLAGNNEQFF.

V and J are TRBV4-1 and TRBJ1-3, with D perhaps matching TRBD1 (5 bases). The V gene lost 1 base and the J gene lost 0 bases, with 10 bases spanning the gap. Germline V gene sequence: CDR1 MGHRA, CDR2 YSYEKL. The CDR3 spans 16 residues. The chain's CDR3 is CASSQVVTASGNTIYF. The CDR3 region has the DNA TGCGCCAGCAGCCAAGTCGTGACAGCCTCTGGAAACACCATATATTTT.

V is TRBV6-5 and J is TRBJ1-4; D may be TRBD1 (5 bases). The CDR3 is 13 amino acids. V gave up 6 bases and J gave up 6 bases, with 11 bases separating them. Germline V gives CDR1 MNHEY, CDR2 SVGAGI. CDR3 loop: CASRGRVDEKLFF. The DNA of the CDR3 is TGTGCCAGCAGGGGCAGGGTGGATGAAAAACTGTTTTTT.

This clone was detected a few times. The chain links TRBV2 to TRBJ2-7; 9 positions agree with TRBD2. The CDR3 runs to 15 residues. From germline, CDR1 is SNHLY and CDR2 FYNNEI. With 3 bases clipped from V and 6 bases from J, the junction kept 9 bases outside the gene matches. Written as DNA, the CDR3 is TGTGCCAGCAGTGATACTCTAGCGGGATCGGGCGAGCAGTACTTC. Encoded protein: CASSDTLAGSGEQYF.

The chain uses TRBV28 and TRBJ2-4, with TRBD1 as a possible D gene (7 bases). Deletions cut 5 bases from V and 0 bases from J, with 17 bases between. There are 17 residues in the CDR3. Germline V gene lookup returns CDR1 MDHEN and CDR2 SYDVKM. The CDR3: CASSGQGGGVAKNIQYF. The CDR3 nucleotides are TGTGCCAGCAGTGGGCAAGGGGGCGGGGTAGCCAAAAACATTCAGTACTTC.

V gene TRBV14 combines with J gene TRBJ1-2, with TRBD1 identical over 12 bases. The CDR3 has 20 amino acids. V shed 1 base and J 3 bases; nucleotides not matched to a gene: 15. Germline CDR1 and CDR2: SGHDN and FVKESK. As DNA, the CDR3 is TGTGCCAGCAGCCAAGTCCACCGGGACAGGGGGCCGGGTATAGACTATGGCTACACCTTC. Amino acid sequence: CASSQVHRDRGPGIDYGYTF.

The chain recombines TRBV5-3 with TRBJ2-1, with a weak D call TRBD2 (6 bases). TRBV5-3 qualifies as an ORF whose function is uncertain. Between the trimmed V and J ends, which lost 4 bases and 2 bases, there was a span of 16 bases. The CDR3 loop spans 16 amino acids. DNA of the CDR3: TGTGCCAGAAGCATCCCGGTGACTAGTCCCTACAATGAGCAGTTCTTC. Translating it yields CARSIPVTSPYNEQFF.

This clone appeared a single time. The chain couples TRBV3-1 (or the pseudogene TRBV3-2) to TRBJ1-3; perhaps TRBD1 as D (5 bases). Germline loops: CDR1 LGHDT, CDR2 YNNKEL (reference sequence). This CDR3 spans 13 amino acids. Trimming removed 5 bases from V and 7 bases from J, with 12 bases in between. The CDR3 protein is CASSSQGWNTIYF. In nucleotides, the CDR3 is TGTGCCAGCAGCTCCCAGGGTTGGAACACCATATATTTT.

The chain's CDR3 is CASGQAGLGETQYF. CDR3 bases: TGCGCCAGCGGTCAGGCGGGATTAGGTGAGACCCAGTACTTC. The chain combines TRBV5-1 with TRBJ2-5; tentative D call: TRBD2 (6 bases). The V and J ends lost 7 bases and 5 bases respectively, with 18 bases between them. Per germline, CDR1 SGHRS and CDR2 YFSETQ. The CDR3 consists of 14 residues.

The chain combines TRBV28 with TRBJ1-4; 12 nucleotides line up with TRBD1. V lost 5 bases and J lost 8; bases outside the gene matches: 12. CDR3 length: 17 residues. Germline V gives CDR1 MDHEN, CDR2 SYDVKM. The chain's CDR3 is CASSPNPGGTGGEKLFF. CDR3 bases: TGTGCCAGCAGTCCCAACCCCGGGGGGACAGGGGGCGAAAAACTGTTTTTT.

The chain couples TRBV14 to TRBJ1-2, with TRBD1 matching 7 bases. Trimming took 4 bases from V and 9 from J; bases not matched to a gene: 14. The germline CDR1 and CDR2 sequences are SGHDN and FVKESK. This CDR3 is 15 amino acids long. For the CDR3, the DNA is TGTGCCAGCAGCCGTGCAGGGGGTTCCTGGATTAGCTACACCTTC. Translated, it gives CASSRAGGSWISYTF.

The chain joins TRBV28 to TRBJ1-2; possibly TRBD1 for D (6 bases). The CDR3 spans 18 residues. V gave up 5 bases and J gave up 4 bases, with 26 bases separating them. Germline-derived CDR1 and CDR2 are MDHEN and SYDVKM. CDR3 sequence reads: CASSTIRSLTGGLYGYTF. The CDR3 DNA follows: TGTGCCAGCAGTACTATAAGATCTTTGACAGGAGGACTCTATGGCTACACCTTC.

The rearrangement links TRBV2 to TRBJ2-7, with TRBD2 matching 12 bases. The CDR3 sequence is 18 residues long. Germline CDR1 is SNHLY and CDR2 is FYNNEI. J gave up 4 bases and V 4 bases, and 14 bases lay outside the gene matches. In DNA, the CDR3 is TGTGCCAGCAGTGTTGGTCTAGCGGGAGGGGCGTATCCGTACGAGCAGTACTTC. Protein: CASSVGLAGGAYPYEQYF.

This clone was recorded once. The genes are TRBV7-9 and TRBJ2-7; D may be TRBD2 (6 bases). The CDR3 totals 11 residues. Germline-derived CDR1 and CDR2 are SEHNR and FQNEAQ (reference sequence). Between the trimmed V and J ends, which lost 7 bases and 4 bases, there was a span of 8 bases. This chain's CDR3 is CASMGTYEQYF. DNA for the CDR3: TGTGCCAGCATGGGGACTTACGAGCAGTACTTC.

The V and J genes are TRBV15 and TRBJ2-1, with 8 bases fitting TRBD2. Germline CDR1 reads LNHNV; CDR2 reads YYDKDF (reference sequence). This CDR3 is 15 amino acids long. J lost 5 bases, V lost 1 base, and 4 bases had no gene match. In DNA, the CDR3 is TGTGCCACCAGCAGAGCTAGGACTAGCAACAATGAGCAGTTCTTC. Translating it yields CATSRARTSNNEQFF.

CDR3 sequence reads: CAWSTMGHNYGYTF. In DNA form, the CDR3 reads TGTGCCTGGAGTACAATGGGACATAACTATGGCTACACCTTC. The chain links TRBV30 to TRBJ1-2; possibly TRBD1 for D (6 bases). The V and J ends lost 2 bases and 1 base respectively, with 11 bases between them. Germline values: CDR1 GTSNPN, CDR2 SVGIG (reference sequence). This CDR3 is built from 14 residues.

DNA of the CDR3: TGCGCCAGCAGCTTGGAACGACTAGAGGAAAATGAGCAGTTCTTC. This codes for CASSLERLEENEQFF. The chain recombines TRBV5-1 with TRBJ2-1, with a weak D call TRBD2 (6 bases). The CDR3 spans 15 residues. Trimming removed 0 bases from V and 7 bases from J, with 14 bases in between. Per germline, CDR1 SGHRS and CDR2 YFSETQ.

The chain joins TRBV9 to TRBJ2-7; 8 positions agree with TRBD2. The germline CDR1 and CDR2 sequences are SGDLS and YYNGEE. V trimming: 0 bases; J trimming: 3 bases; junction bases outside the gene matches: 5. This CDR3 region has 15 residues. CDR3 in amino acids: CASSVAAGGGYEQYF. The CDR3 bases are TGTGCCAGCAGCGTAGCCGCGGGAGGCGGCTACGAGCAGTACTTC.

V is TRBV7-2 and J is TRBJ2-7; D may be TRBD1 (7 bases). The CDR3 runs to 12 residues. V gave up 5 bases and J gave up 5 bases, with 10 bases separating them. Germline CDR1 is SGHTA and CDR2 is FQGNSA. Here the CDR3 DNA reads TGTGCCAGCAGCCCCAGGGGGGACGAGCAGTACTTC. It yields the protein CASSPRGDEQYF.